A selection of T cell receptor beta chains follows, all from one sample in a study of T cell changes during pregnancy in multiple sclerosis. Assay used: immunoSEQ multiplex PCR; TCRdb lists only in-frame clones, some missing. The sample yields about 57,000 clones, about 89% seen once. The source was peripheral blood, collected after pregnancy. The receptors come from a female donor with multiple sclerosis, enrolled in a pregnancy study. Each CDR3 is given with its conserved first and last residue. Fields, in order: D gene, V gene, CDR3 protein. The D gene is left open where the match is weak.

>.|TRBV4-2
CASSQGSRGSKNIQYF
>.|TRBV7-2
CASSLWEGQPQHF
>TRBD1|TRBV29-1
CSVAIQGGETQYF
>.|TRBV7-2
CASSLVLYYNEQFF
>TRBD1|TRBV9
CASSVGTGLNQPQHF
>.|TRBV4-1
CASSQGLRQPQHF
>.|TRBV27
CASSFNSFSYNEQFF
>TRBD1|TRBV27
CASSWDSSYEQYF
>.|TRBV10-3
CAIRWGENTEAFF
>.|TRBV7-2
CASSPEQDTEAFF
>.|TRBV6-5
CASLPRANSNQPQHF
>TRBD1|TRBV29-1
CSVTGGAGGGEKLFF
>.|TRBV9
CASSVAGTRQETQYF
>TRBD1|TRBV7-9
CASTPGGYIQYF
>.|TRBV6-1
CASSETLSVETQYF
>.|TRBV4-2
CASSQAVRGNEQFF
>.|TRBV5-4
CASRESPRPNTEAFF
>TRBD2|TRBV27
CASSPLLAGGSRETQYF
>.|TRBV6-1
CASSGTGLWGGYTF
>.|TRBV29-1
CSAAGTWASNYGYTF
>.|TRBV15
CATSRDLGEETQYF
>TRBD1|TRBV5-1
CASSVGQGSYNEQFF
>.|TRBV7-3
CASSLTGQGSFYGYTF
>TRBD1|TRBV6-1
CASSEGLGTVVPEAFF
>.|TRBV9
CASSVGGYTEAFF
>.|TRBV2
CASRVDRNRYGYTF
>.|TRBV7-2
CASSAEGYGYTF
>.|TRBV7-2
CASSLQGGEQYF
>.|TRBV10-2
CASQGGRLVSGELFF
>.|TRBV4-3
CASSQAPRGPDNYGYTF
>TRBD1|TRBV6-5
CASSKRQGLYGYTF
>.|TRBV11-3
CASSSRQRSSYNEQFF
>.|TRBV5-6
CASSLGGWDTGELFF
>.|TRBV4-2
CASSQDSLTATNEKLFF
>TRBD1|TRBV30
CAWKKTGGGDTQYF
>.|TRBV15
CAASQGNQPQHF
>.|TRBV21-1
CASSKVGQGPYEQYF
>TRBD2|TRBV27
CASSLKAGGPYEQYF
>.|TRBV5-1
CASSFAALNEQFF
>.|TRBV6-1
CASSEQGIDSPLHF